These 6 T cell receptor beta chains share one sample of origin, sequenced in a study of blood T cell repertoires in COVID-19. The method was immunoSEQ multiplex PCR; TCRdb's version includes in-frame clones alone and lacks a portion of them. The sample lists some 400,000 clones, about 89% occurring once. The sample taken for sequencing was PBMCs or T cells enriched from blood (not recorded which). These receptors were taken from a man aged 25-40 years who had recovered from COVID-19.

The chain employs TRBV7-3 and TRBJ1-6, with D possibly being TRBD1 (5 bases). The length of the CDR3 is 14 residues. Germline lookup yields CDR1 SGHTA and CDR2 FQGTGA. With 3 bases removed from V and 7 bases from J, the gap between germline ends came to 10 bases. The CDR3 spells CASSFGGGNSPLHF. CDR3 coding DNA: TGTGCCAGCAGCTTCGGGGGAGGGAATTCACCCCTCCACTTT.

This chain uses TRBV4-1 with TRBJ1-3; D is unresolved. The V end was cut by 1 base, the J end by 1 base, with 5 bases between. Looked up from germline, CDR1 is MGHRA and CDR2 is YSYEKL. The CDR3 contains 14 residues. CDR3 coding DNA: TGCGCCAGCAGCCAAGTAGCTTCTGGAAACACCATATATTTT. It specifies CASSQVASGNTIYF.

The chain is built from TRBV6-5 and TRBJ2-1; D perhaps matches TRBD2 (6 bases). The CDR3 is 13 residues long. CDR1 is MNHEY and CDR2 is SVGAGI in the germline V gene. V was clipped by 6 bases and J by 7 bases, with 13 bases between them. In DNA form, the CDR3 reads TGTGCCAGCAGCCGCGGGACCCTTAATGAGCAGTTCTTC. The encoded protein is CASSRGTLNEQFF.

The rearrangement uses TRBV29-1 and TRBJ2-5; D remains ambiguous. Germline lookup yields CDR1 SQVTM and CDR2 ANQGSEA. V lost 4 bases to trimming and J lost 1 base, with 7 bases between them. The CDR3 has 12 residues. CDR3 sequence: CSVVTFQETQYF. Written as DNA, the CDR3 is TGCAGCGTTGTTACTTTCCAAGAGACCCAGTACTTC.

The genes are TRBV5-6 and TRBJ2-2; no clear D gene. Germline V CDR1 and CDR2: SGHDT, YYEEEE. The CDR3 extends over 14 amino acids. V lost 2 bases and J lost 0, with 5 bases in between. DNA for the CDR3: TGTGCCAGCAGCTTTGTAGCGAACACCGGGGAGCTGTTTTTT. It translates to CASSFVANTGELFF. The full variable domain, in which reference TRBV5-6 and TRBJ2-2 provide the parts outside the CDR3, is DAGVTQSPTHLIKTRGQQVTLRCSPKSGHDTVSWYQQALGQGPQFIFQYYEEEERQRGNFPDRFSGHQFPNYSSELNVNALLLGDSALYLCASSFVANTGELFFGEGSRLTVL.

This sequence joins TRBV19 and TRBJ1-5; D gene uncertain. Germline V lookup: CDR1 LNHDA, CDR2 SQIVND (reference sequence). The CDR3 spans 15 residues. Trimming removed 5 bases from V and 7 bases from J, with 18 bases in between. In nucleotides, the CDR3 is TGTGCCAGTAGTGGGAATTACGGGGTTGGACAGCCCCAGCATTTT. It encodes CASSGNYGVGQPQHF.